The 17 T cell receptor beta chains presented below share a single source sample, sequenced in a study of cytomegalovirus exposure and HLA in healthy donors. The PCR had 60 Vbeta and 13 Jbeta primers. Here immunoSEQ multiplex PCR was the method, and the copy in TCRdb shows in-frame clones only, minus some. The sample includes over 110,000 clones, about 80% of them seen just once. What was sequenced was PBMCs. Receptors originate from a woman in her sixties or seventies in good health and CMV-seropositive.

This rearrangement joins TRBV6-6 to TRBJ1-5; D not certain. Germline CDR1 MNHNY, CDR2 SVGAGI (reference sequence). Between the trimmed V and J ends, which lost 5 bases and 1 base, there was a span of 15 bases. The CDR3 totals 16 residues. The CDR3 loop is CASSTPGGGSNQPQHF. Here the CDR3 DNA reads TGTGCCAGCAGTACCCCGGGCGGCGGGAGCAATCAGCCCCAGCATTTT.

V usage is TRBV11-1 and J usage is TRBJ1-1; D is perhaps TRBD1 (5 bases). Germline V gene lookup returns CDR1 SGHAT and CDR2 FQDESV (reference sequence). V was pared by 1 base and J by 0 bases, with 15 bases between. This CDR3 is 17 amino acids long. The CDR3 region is CASSLDPGTEMNTEAFF. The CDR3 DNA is TGTGCCAGCAGCTTAGACCCAGGGACTGAGATGAACACTGAAGCTTTCTTT.

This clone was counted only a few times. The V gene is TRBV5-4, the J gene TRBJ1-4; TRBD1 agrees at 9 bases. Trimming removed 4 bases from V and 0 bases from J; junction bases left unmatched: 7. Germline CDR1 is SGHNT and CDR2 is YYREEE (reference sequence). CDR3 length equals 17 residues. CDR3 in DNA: TGTGCCAGCAGCCCGGACAGGGGCGATGCAACTAATGAAAAACTGTTTTTT. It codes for CASSPDRGDATNEKLFF.

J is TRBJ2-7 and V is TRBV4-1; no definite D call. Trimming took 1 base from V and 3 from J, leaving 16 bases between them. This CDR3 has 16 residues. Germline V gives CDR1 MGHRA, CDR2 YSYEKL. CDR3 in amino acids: CASSQVRSEAIYEQYF. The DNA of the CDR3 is TGCGCCAGCAGCCAAGTTAGGTCCGAGGCCATCTACGAGCAGTACTTC.

Here the CDR3 DNA reads TGTGCCAGCAGTTTAGGGCGTTATAGCAATCAGCCCCAGCATTTT. As protein: CASSLGRYSNQPQHF. This chain links TRBV28 with TRBJ1-5, with unresolved D. V lost 2 bases and J lost 0, with 8 bases in between. The germline V gene encodes CDR1 MDHEN and CDR2 SYDVKM. This CDR3 has 15 residues.

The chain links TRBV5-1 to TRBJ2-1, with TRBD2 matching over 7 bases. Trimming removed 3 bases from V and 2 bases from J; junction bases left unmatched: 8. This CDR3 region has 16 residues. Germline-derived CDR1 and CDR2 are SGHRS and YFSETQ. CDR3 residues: CASSSIAGGTYNEQFF. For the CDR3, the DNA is TGCGCCAGCAGCTCAATAGCGGGCGGGACCTACAATGAGCAGTTCTTC.

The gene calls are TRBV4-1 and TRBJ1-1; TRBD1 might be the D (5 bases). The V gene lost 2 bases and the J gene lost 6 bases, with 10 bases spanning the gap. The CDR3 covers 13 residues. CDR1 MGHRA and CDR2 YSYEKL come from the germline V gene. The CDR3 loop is CASSQPGGPEAFF. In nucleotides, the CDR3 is TGCGCCAGCAGCCAACCGGGGGGTCCTGAAGCTTTCTTT.

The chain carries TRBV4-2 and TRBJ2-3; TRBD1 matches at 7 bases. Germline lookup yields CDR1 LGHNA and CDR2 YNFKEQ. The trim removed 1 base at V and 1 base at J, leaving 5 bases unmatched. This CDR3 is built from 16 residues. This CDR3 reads CASSQARQGGTDTQYF. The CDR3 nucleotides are TGTGCCAGCAGCCAAGCCCGACAGGGTGGCACAGATACGCAGTATTTT.

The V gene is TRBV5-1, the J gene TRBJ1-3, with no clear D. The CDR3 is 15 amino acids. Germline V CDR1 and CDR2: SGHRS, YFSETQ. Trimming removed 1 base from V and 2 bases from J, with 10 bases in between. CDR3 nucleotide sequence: TGCGCCAGCAGCTTGTACGGGGAGGCTGGAAACACCATATATTTT. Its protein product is CASSLYGEAGNTIYF.

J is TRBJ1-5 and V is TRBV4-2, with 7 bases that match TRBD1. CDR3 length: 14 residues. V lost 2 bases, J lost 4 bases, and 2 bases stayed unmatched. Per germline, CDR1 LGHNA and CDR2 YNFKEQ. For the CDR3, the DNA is TGTGCCAGCAGCCAAAACAGGGGAAATCAGCCCCAGCATTTT. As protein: CASSQNRGNQPQHF.

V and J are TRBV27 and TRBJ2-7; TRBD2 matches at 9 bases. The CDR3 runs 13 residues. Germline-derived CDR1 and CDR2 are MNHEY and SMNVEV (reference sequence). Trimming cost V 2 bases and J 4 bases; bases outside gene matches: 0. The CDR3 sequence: CASSLGLAYEQYF. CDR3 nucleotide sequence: TGTGCCAGCAGTTTAGGACTAGCGTACGAGCAGTACTTC.

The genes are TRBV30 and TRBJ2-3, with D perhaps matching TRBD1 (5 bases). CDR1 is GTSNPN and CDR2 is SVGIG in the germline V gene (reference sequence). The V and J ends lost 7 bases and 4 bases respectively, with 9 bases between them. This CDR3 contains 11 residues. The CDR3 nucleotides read TGTGCCTCCAGCAGGGCAGATACGCAGTATTTT. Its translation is CASSRADTQYF. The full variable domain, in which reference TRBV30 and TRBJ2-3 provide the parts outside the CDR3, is SQTIHQWPATLVQPVGSPLSLECTVEGTSNPNLYWYRQAAGRGLQLLFYSVGIGQISSEVPQNLSASRPQDRQFILSSKKLLLSDSGFYLCASSRADTQYFGPGTRLTVL.

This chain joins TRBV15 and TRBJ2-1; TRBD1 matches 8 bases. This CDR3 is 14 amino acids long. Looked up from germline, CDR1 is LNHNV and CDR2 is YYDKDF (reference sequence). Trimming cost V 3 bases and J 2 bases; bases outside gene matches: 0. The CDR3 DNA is TGTGCCACCAGCAGGGGACAGGCCTACAATGAGCAGTTCTTC. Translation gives CATSRGQAYNEQFF.

This CDR3 is CASSIRTSGSSTYRYEQYF. CDR3 bases: TGTGCCAGTAGTATTAGGACTAGCGGGAGTTCGACCTACCGCTACGAGCAGTACTTC. The chain couples TRBV19 to TRBJ2-7, with TRBD2 identical over 13 bases. Germline CDR1 reads LNHDA; CDR2 reads SQIVND (reference sequence). This CDR3 is 19 amino acids long. V shed 3 bases and J 3 bases; nucleotides not matched to a gene: 14.

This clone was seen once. DNA for the CDR3: TGCGCCAGCAGCCAGGCCGGGACAGGGAGTTGGTACGAGCAGTACTTC. This encodes CASSQAGTGSWYEQYF. This chain joins TRBV4-3 and TRBJ2-7; TRBD1 agrees at 9 bases. CDR3 length equals 16 residues. V gave up 3 bases and J gave up 4 bases; unmatched junction bases: 10. Germline V gene data show CDR1 as LGHNA and CDR2 as YSLEER.

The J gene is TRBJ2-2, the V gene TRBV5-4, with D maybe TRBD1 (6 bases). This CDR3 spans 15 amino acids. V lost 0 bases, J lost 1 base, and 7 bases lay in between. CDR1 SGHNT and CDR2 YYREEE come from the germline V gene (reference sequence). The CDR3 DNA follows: TGTGCCAGCAGCTTGGAGGGGGTGAACACCGGGGAGCTGTTTTTT. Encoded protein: CASSLEGVNTGELFF. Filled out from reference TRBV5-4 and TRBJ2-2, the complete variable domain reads ETGVTQSPTHLIKTRGQQVTLRCSSQSGHNTVSWYQQALGQGPQFIFQYYREEENGRGNFPPRFSGLQFPNYSSELNVNALELDDSALYLCASSLEGVNTGELFFGEGSRLTVL.

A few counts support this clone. CDR3 bases: TGTGCCAGCACCGACAAGAGCTCTGGAAACACCATATATTTT. Translating gives CASTDKSSGNTIYF. V is TRBV6-6 and J is TRBJ1-3; D is undetermined. V lost 7 bases and J 0 bases, leaving 10 bases between the germline ends. Germline V gene sequence: CDR1 MNHNY, CDR2 SVGAGI (reference sequence). The CDR3 runs 14 residues.